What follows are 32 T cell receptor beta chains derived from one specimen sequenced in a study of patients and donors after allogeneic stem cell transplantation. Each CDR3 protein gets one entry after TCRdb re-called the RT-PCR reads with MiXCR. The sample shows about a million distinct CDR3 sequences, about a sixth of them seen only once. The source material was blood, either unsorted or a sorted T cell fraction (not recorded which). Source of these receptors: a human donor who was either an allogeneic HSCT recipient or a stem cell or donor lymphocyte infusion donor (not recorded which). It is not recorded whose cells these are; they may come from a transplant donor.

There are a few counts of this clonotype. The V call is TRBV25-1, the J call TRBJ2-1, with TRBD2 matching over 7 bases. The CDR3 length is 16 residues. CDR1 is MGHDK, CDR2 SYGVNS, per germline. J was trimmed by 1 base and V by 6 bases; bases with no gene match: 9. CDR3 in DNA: TGTGCCAGCAGCGAAAGTAGCGGGCGGTCCTACAATGAGCAGTTCTTC. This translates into CASSESSGRSYNEQFF.

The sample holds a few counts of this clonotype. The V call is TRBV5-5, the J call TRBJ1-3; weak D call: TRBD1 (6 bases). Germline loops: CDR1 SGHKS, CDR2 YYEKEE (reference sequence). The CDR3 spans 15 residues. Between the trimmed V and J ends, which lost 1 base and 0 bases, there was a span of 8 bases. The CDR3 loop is CASSLQGNSGNTIYF. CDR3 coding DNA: TGTGCCAGCAGCTTGCAGGGGAACTCTGGAAACACCATATATTTT.

Here the CDR3 reads CASSALQGIGNTIYF. As DNA, the CDR3 is TGTGCCAGCAGCGCACTACAGGGGATTGGAAACACCATATATTTT. The V call is TRBV9, the J call TRBJ1-3, with TRBD1 identical over 7 bases. The CDR3 runs to 15 residues. J gave up 3 bases and V 3 bases, and 6 bases lay outside the gene matches. Germline CDR1 and CDR2: SGDLS and YYNGEE.

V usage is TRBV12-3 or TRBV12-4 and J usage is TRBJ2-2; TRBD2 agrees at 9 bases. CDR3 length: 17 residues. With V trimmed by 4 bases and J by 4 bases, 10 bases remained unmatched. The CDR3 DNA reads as TGTGCCAGCAGTTCACGCTCCGGGACTAGCTTCACCGGGGAGCTGTTTTTT. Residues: CASSSRSGTSFTGELFF.

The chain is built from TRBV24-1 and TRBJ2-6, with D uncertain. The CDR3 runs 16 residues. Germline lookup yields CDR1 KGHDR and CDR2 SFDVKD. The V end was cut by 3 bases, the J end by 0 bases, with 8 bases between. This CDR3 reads CATSDGQVSGANVLTF. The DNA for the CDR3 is TGTGCCACCAGTGATGGGCAGGTCTCTGGGGCCAACGTCCTGACTTTC.

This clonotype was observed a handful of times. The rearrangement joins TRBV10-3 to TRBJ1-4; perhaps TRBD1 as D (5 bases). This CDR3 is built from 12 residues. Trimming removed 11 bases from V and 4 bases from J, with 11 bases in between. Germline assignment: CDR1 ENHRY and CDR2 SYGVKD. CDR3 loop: CALRGRNEKLFF. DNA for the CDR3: TGTGCCCTAAGGGGCCGTAATGAAAAACTGTTTTTT.

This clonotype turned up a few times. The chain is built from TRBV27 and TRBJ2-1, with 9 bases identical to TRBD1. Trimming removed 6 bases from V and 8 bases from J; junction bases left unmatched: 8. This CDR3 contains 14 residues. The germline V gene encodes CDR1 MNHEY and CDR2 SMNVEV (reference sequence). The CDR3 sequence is CASRGQGFVHEQFF. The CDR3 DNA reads TGTGCCAGCAGGGGACAGGGTTTTGTGCATGAGCAGTTCTTC.

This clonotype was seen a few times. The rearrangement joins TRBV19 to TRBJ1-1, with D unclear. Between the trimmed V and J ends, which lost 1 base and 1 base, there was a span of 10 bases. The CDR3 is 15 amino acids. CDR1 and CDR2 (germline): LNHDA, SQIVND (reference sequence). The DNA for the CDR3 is TGTGCCAGTAGTATAGTAGCGGCCAGGAACACTGAAGCTTTCTTT. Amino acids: CASSIVAARNTEAFF. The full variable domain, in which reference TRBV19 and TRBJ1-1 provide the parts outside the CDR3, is DGGITQSPKYLFRKEGQNVTLSCEQNLNHDAMYWYRQDPGQGLRLIYYSQIVNDFQKGDIAEGYSVSREKKESFPLTVTSAQKNPTAFYLCASSIVAARNTEAFFGQGTRLTVV.

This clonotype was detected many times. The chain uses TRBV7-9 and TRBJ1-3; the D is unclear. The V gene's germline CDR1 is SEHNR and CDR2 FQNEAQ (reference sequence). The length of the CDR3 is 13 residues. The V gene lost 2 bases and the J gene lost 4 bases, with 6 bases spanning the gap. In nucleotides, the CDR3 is TGTGCCAGCAGCTTATCGCTGGGAAACACCATATATTTT. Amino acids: CASSLSLGNTIYF.

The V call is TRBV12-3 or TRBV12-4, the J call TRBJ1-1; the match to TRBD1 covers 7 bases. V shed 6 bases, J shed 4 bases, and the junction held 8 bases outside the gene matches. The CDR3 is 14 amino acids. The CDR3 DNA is TGTGCCAGCAGCCCGCCAACAGGGGTCACTGAAGCTTTCTTT. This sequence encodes CASSPPTGVTEAFF.

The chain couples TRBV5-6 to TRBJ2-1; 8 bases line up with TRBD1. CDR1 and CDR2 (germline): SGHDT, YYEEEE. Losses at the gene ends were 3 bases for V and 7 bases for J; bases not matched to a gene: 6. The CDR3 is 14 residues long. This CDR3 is CASSWTGSENEQFF. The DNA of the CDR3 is TGTGCCAGCAGCTGGACAGGGTCGGAGAATGAGCAGTTCTTC.

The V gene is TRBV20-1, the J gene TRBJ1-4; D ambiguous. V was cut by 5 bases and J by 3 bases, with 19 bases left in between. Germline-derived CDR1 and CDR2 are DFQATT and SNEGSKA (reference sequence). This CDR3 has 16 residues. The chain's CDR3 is CSAGGGGRAANEKLFF. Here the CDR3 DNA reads TGCAGTGCTGGAGGAGGTGGTAGGGCGGCTAATGAAAAACTGTTTTTT.

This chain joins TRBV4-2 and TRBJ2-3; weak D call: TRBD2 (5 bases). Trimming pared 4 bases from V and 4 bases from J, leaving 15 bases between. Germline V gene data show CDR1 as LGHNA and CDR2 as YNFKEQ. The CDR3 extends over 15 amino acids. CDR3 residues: CASSPTTSLADTQYF. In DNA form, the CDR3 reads TGTGCCAGCAGCCCTACCACTAGTCTGGCAGATACGCAGTATTTT.

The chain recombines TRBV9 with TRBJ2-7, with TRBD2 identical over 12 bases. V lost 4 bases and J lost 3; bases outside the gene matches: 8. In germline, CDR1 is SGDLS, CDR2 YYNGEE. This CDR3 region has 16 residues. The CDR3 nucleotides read TGTGCCAGCAGCCAAGGACTAGCGGGGAACCTCTACGAGCAGTACTTC. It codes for CASSQGLAGNLYEQYF.

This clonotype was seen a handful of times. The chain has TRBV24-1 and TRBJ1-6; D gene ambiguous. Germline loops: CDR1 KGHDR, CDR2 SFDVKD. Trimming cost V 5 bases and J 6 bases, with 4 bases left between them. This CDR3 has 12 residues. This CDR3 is CATSAGNSPLHF. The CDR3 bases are TGTGCCACCAGTGCCGGTAATTCACCCCTCCACTTT.

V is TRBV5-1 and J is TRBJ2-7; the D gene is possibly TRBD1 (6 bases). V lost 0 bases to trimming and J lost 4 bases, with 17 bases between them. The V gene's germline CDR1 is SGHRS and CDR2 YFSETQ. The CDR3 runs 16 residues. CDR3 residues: CASSLEPSRGPYEQYF. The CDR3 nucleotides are TGCGCCAGCAGCTTGGAACCGTCCAGGGGCCCGTACGAGCAGTACTTC.

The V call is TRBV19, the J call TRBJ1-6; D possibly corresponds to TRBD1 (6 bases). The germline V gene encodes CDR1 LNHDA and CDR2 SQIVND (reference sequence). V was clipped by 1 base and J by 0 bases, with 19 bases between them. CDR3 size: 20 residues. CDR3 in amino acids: CASSIGRTVSPSSYNSPLHF. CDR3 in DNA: TGTGCCAGTAGTATAGGCCGGACAGTTTCTCCGAGCTCCTATAATTCACCCCTCCACTTT. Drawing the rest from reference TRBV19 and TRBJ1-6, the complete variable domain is DGGITQSPKYLFRKEGQNVTLSCEQNLNHDAMYWYRQDPGQGLRLIYYSQIVNDFQKGDIAEGYSVSREKKESFPLTVTSAQKNPTAFYLCASSIGRTVSPSSYNSPLHFGNGTRLTVT.

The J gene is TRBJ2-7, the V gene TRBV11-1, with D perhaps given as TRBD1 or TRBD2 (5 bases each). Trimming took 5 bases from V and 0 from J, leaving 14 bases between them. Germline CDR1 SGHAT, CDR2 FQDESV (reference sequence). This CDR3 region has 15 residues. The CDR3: CASSAGSGPSYEQYF. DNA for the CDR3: TGTGCCAGCAGCGCCGGCTCGGGGCCCTCCTACGAGCAGTACTTC. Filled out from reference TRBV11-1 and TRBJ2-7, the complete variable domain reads EAEVAQSPRYKITEKSQAVAFWCDPISGHATLYWYRQILGQGPELLVQFQDESVVDDSQLPKDRFSAERLKGVDSTLKIQPAELGDSAMYLCASSAGSGPSYEQYFGPGTRLTVT.

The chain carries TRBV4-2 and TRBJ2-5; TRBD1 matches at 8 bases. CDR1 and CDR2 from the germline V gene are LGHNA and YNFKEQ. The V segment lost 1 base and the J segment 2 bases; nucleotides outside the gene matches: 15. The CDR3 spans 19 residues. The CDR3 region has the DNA TGTGCCAGCAGCCAAGCCTTGGGGGGCAGGGGGCGGACACAAGAGACCCAGTACTTC. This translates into CASSQALGGRGRTQETQYF.

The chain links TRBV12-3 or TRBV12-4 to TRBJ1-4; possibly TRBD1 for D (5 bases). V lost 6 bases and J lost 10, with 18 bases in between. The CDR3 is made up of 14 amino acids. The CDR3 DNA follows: TGTGCCAGCAGCCCCGGGTTGGGGGGGGTAAAACTGTTTTTT. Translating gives CASSPGLGGVKLFF.

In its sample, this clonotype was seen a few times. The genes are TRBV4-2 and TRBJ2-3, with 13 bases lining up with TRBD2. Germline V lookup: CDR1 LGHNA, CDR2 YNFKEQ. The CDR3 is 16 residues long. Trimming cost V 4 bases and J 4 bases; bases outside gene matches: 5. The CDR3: CASSPTSGGASDTQYF. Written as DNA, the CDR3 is TGTGCCAGCAGCCCAACTAGCGGGGGGGCGTCAGATACGCAGTATTTT.

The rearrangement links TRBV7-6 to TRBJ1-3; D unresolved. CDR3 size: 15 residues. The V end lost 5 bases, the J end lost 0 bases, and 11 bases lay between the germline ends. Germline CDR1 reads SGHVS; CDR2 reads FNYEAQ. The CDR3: CASSALGSSGNTIYF. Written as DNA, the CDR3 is TGTGCCAGCAGCGCCCTGGGGAGCTCTGGAAACACCATATATTTT. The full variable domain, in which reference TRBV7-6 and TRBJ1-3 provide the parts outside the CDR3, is GAGVSQSPRYKVTKRGQDVALRCDPISGHVSLYWYRQALGQGPEFLTYFNYEAQQDKSGLPNDRFSAERPEGSISTLTIQRTEQRDSAMYRCASSALGSSGNTIYFGEGSWLTVV.

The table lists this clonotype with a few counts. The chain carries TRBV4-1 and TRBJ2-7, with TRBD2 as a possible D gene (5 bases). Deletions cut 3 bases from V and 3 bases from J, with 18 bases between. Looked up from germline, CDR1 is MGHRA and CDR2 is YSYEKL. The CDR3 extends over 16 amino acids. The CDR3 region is CASSHPPSDSYYEQYF. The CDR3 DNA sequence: TGCGCCAGCAGCCACCCTCCTTCGGACTCTTACTACGAGCAGTACTTC.

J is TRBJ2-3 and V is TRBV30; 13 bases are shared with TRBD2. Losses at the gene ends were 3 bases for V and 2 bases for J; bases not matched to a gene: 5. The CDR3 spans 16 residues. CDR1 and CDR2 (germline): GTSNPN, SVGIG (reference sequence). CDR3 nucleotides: TGTGCCTGGAGCGAGGGACTAGCGGGGCTCACAGATACGCAGTATTTT. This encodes CAWSEGLAGLTDTQYF.

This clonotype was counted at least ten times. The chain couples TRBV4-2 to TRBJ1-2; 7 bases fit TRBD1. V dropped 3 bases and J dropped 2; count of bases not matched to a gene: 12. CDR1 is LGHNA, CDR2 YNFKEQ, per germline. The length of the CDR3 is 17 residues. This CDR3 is CASSHILPGQPNYGYTF. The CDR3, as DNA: TGTGCCAGCAGCCACATACTACCGGGACAGCCGAACTATGGCTACACCTTC.

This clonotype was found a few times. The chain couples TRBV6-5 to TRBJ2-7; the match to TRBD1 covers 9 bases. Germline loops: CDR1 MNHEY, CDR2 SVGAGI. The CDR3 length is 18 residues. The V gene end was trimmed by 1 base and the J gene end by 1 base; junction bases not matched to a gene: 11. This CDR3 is CASSYLSGQGSFSYEQYF. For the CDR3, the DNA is TGTGCCAGCAGTTACTTGTCGGGACAGGGATCCTTTTCCTACGAGCAGTACTTC.

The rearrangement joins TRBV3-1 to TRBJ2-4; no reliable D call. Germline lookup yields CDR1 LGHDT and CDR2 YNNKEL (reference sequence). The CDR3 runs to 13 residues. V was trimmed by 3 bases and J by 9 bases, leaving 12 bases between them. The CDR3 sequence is CASSHLGSGIQYF. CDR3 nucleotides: TGTGCCAGCAGCCATTTAGGGTCCGGCATTCAGTACTTC.

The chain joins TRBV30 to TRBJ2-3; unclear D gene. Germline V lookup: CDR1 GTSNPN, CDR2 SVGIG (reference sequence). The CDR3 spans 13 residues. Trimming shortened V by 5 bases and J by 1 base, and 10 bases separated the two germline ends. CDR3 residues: CAWARARTDTQYF. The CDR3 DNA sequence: TGTGCCTGGGCTAGAGCCCGCACAGATACGCAGTATTTT.

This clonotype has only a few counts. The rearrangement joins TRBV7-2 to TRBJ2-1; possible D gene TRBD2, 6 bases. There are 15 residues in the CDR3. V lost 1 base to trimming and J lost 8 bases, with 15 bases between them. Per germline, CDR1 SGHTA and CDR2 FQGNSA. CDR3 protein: CASSLVMTGVYEQFF. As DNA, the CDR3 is TGTGCCAGCAGCTTAGTGATGACGGGGGTGTATGAGCAGTTCTTC.

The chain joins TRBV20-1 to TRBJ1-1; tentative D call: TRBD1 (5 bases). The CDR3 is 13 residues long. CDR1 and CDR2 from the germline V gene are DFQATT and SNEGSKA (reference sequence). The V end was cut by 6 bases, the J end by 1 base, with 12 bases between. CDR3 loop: CSALRDPNTEAFF. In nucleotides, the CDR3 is TGCAGTGCACTTAGGGACCCGAACACTGAAGCTTTCTTT.

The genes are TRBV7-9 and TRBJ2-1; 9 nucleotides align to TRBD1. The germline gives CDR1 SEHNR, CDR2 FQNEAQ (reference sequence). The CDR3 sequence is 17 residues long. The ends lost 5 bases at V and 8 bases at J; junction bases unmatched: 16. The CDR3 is CASSPTAGTGRSDEQFF. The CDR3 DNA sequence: TGTGCCAGCAGCCCAACCGCCGGGACAGGGAGAAGTGATGAGCAGTTCTTC.

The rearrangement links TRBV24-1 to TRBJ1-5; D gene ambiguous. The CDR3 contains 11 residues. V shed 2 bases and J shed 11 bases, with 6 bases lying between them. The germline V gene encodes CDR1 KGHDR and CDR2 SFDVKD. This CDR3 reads CATSDSRAQHF. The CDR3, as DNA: TGTGCCACCAGTGATTCCCGCGCCCAGCATTTT.